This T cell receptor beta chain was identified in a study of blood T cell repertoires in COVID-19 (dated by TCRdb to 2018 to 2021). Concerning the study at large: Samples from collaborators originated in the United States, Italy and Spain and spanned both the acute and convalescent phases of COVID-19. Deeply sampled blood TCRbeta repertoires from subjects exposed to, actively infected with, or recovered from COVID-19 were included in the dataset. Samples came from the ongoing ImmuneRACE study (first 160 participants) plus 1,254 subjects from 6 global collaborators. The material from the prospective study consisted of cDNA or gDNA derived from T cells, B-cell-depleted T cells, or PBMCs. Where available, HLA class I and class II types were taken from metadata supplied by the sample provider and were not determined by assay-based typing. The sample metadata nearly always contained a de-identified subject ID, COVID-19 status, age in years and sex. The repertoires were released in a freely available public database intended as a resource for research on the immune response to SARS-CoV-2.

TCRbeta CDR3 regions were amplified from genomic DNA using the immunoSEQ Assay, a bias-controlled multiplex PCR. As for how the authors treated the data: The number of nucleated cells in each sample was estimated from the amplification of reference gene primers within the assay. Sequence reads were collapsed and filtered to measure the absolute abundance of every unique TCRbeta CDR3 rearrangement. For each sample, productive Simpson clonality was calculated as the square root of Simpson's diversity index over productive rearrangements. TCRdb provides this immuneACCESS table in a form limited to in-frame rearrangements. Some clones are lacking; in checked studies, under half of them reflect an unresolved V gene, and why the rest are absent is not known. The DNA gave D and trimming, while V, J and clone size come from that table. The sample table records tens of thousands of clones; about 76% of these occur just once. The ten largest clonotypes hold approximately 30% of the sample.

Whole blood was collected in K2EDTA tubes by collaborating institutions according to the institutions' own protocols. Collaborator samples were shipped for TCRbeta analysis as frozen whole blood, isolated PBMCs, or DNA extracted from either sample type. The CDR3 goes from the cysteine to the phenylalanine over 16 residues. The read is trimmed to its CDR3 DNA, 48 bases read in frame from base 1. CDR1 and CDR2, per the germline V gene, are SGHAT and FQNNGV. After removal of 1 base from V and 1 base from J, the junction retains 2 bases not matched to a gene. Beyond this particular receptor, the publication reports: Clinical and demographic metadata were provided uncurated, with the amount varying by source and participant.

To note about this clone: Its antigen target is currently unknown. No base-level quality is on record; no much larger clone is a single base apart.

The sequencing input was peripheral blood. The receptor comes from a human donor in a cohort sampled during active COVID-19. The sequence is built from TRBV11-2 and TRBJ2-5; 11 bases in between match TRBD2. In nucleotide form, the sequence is TGTGCCAGCAGCTTAGGGACTAGCGGGCCCCAAGAGACCCAGTACTTC. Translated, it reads CASSLGTSGPQETQYF. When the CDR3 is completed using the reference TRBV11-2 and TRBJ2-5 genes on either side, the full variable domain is EAGVAQSPRYKIIEKRQSVAFWCNPISGHATLYWYQQILGQGPKLLIQFQNNGVVDDSQLPKDRFSAERLKGVDSTLKIQPAKLEDSAVYLCASSLGTSGPQETQYFGPGTRLLVL.